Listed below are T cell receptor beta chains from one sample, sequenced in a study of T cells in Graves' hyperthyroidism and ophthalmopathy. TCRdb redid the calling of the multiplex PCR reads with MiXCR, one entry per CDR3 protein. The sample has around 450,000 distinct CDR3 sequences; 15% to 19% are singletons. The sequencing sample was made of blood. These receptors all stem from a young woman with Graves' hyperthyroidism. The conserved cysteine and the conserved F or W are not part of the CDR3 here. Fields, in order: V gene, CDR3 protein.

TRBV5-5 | ASSRRQGGVTNEKLF
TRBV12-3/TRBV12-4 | ASRGGGQGSMETQY
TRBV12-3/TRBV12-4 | ASSGTVGGNQPQH
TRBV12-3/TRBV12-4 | ASSFGTGQNTEAF
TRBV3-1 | ASSVGARGYNEQF
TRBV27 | ASSLGPGTYNEQF
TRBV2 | ASRGTLWQPQH
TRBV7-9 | ASSLFIGTGGYTDTQY
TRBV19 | ASSIGAGQVYGYT
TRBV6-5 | ASSYSRDRGKDT
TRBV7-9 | ASSRGTSGRGDNEQF
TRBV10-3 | AISEGGPYNEQF
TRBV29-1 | SVEFPEETQY
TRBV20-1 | SARDPRTRGGSYEQY
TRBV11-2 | ASSLGLGVSYEQY
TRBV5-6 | ASSTDRGVNEKLF
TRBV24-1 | ATSDSITDTQY
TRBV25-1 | ANSAYELAGATGTQY
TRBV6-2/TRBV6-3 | ASRLTGGTPQF
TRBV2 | ASRTGQAHEQY
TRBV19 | ASSMGLQNTEAF
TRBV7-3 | ASSLKQGAWNEQF
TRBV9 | ASSGDISSGNTIY
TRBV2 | ASSNLTDTQY
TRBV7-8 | ASSGLKLDTQY
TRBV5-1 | ASSSAGNTEAF
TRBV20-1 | SARRSSYEQY
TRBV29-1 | SVENGGKAEQY
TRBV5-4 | ASSPYASGNYGYT
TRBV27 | ASSGQDGPQH
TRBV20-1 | SAQGDGEKLF
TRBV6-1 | ASRGDRGYGEAF
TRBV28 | ASSLSPTYEQY
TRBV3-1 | ASRTTPQETQY
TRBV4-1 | ASSQDGGTGANVLT
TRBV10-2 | ASSGGGKVPSNQPQH
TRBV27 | ASSLRDRENYGYT
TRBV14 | ASSQKMWDSAHEQY
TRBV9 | ASSVRTAGTDTQY
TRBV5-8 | ASSPGQPASTDTQY
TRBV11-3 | ASSLRGGRDYGYT
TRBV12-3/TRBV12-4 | ASSSTDRNTEAF
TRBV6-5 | ASSYSVGGGGNGYT
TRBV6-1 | ASGGGWTYEQY
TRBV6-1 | ASSTQAESTEAF
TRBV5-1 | ASSMDPKETQY
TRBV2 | AIPKSRGSGYT
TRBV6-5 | ASSYVYGTGSEQY
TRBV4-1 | ASSHLGSTGNEQY
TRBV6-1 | ASSEALRAGGPGELF
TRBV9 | ASSGGGTGRSGEQF
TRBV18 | ASSLLPTGRNSPLH
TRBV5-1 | ASSPPGTSSYEQY
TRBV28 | ASSRPQSNQPQH